The following is a T cell receptor beta chain sequence with its context. One end of the junction fails to match germline, which may point to a read error. These data originate in a study of blood T cells in healthy people across ages. A second PCR, run for 7 to 11 cycles, used a sample-barcoded 5' primer plus a J-beta primer mix. MiXCR, applied by TCRdb to the 5' RACE reads, yields one record per CDR3 protein. The table has about 1.6 million distinct CDR3 sequences, about 32% seen once; the top ten hold 10% to 12%. The germline CDR1 and CDR2 sequences are MNHEY and SVGAGI. The CDR3 runs 16 residues. The TCR comes from a woman aged 25 to 39 in good health. The V and J genes are TRBV6-5 and TRBJ2-7; possible D gene TRBD2, 6 bases. Sequenced: blood. Here the CDR3 DNA reads TGTGCCAGTAGTTACTCGGCGGGGCAATTAACCTACGAGCAGTACTTC. Protein product: CASSYSAGQLTYEQYF.